The TCR beta chain under discussion was sequenced for a study of shared clonotypes between healthy human individuals. Naivety among CD8 cells was defined by CD45RO negativity and positive CCR7 selection, thereby excluding terminally differentiated effector memory CD45RA+ cells. Clones were read by immunoSEQ multiplex PCR, and TCRdb kept only the in-frame ones, dropping some. The sample lists some 1,900,000 clones; roughly 94% were seen once. Germline CDR1 reads GTSNPN; CDR2 reads SVGIG (reference sequence). V lost 0 bases and J 7 bases, leaving 10 bases between the germline ends. The CDR3 spans 12 residues.

The V call is TRBV30, the J call TRBJ2-7; D call uncertain. The sequence derives from a young man in good health. Sequencing used naive CD8+ T cells sorted from blood. CDR3: CAWSVIELEQYF. In nucleotides, the CDR3 is TGTGCCTGGAGTGTAATCGAGTTGGAGCAGTACTTC.